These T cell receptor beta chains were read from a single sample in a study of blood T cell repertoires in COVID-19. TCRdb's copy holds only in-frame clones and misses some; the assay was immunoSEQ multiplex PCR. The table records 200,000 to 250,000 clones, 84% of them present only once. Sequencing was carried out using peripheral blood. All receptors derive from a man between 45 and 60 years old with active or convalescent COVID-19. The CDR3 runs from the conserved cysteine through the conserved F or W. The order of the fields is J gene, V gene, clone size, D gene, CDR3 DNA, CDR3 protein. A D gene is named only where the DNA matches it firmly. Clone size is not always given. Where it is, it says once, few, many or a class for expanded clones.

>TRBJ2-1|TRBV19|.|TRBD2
TGTGCCAGTAGTCCGACTAGCGGGAGGGCACCTGAGCAGTTCTTC
CASSPTSGRAPEQFF
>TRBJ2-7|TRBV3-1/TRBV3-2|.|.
TGTGCCAGCAGCCGTAGCTGCGAGCAGTACTTC
CASSRSCEQYF
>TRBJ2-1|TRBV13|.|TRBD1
TGTGCCAGCAGGATCCGGGACAGCTTCAATGAGCAGTTCTTC
CASRIRDSFNEQFF
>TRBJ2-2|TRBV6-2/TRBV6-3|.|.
TGTGCCAGCAGTTATTGGCGGTTAGCCACCGGGGAGCTGTTTTTT
CASSYWRLATGELFF
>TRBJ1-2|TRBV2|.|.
TGTGCCAGCAGTCGACAGGCCTATGGCTACACCTTC
CASSRQAYGYTF
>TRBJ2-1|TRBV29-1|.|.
TGCAGCGTTGAAAGGGGACTCCCCGATGAGCAGTTCTTC
CSVERGLPDEQFF
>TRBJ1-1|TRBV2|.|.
TGTGCCAGCGACGGGGGGAAAGCTTTCTTT
CASDGGKAFF
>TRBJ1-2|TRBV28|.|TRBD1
TGTGCCAGCAGTTCGGACAGGGGAGGTGGCTACACCTTC
CASSSDRGGGYTF
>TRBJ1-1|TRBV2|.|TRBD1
TGTGCCAGCAGGGGACAGGGTAACACTGAAGCTTTCTTT
CASRGQGNTEAFF
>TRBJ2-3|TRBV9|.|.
TGTGCCAGCAGCGGGTCGGGGGGCACAGATACGCAGTATTTT
CASSGSGGTDTQYF
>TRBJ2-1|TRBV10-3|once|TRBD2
TGTGCCATCAGTGTTTTGGCGGGGGGCTCCTACAATGAGCAGTTCTTC
CAISVLAGGSYNEQFF